Shown below are 22 T cell receptor beta chains from a single sample sequenced in a study of shared clonotypes between healthy human individuals. CD8 cells regarded as naive lacked CD45RO, were positively chosen for CCR7, and omitted terminally differentiated effector memory CD45RA+ cells. The method was immunoSEQ multiplex PCR; TCRdb's version includes in-frame clones alone and lacks a portion of them. The table records about 2 million clones, about 95% of them present only once. The specimen sequenced was naive CD8+ T cells sorted from blood. The receptors come from a young man in good health.

This sequence joins TRBV30 and TRBJ2-3, with D perhaps given as TRBD1 or TRBD2 (5 bases each). CDR3 length: 14 amino acids. With 0 bases removed from V and 2 bases from J, the gap between germline ends came to 9 bases. The germline CDR1 and CDR2 sequences are GTSNPN and SVGIG (reference sequence). The chain's CDR3 is CAWSVPGATDTQYF. The CDR3 bases are TGTGCCTGGAGTGTACCCGGGGCCACAGATACGCAGTATTTT. The whole variable domain, filled in from reference TRBV30 and TRBJ2-3, reads SQTIHQWPATLVQPVGSPLSLECTVEGTSNPNLYWYRQAAGRGLQLLFYSVGIGQISSEVPQNLSASRPQDRQFILSSKKLLLSDSGFYLCAWSVPGATDTQYFGPGTRLTVL.

The chain carries TRBV28 and TRBJ1-1, with a tentative D call TRBD1 (5 bases). V dropped 6 bases and J dropped 4 bases, with 15 bases sitting between them. This CDR3 is 14 amino acids long. From germline, CDR1 is MDHEN and CDR2 SYDVKM. The chain's CDR3 is CASRYGFGGTEAFF. Here the CDR3 DNA reads TGTGCCAGCAGATACGGGTTCGGGGGCACTGAAGCTTTCTTT.

The rearrangement links TRBV30 to TRBJ2-3; D gene uncertain. The V and J ends lost 1 base and 5 bases respectively, with 7 bases between them. This CDR3 is 12 amino acids long. CDR1 is GTSNPN and CDR2 is SVGIG in the germline V gene (reference sequence). The DNA for the CDR3 is TGTGCCTGGAGTGCCCCGGTAGATACGCAGTATTTT. Its translation is CAWSAPVDTQYF.

This sequence joins TRBV7-9 and TRBJ2-1; D unclear. Trimming left V 3 bases short and J 9 bases short, with 9 bases between. This CDR3 comprises 12 residues. Per germline, CDR1 SEHNR and CDR2 FQNEAQ (reference sequence). The CDR3: CASSFERGEQFF. CDR3 coding DNA: TGTGCCAGCAGCTTCGAACGTGGTGAGCAGTTCTTC.

About this clone itself: One junction end disagrees with the germline gene, perhaps due to a read error. This chain connects TRBV6-1 to TRBJ2-7, with D perhaps TRBD1 or TRBD2 (5 bases each). Germline CDR1 MNHNS, CDR2 SASEGT. The CDR3 length is 11 residues. CDR3 DNA: TGTGCCAGCAGTGCCACGGGGCCCTTGCTCTTC. It is translated as CASSATGPLLF.

The V and J genes are TRBV2 and TRBJ1-2; TRBD1 matches at 7 bases. In germline, CDR1 is SNHLY, CDR2 FYNNEI. J gave up 5 bases and V 4 bases, and 10 bases lay outside the gene matches. This CDR3 comprises 15 residues. The DNA of the CDR3 is TGTGCCAGCAGTGCTCAGCTGACAGGGATTTATGGCTACACCTTC. Translation: CASSAQLTGIYGYTF. Full variable domain (remainder filled in from reference TRBV2 and TRBJ1-2): EPEVTQTPSHQVTQMGQEVILRCVPISNHLYFYWYRQILGQKVEFLVSFYNNEISEKSEIFDDQFSVERPDGSNFTLKIRSTKLEDSAMYFCASSAQLTGIYGYTFGSGTRLTVV.

Note on this clone: Other nucleotide sequences in the sample specify the same CDR3. This rearrangement joins TRBV6-5 to TRBJ2-5; D is ambiguous. Trimming shortened V by 0 bases and J by 4 bases, and 6 bases separated the two germline ends. The CDR3 extends over 13 amino acids. Per germline, CDR1 MNHEY and CDR2 SVGAGI. CDR3 DNA: TGTGCCAGCAGTTACTCTTCGGGAGAGACCCAGTACTTC. It translates to CASSYSSGETQYF.

CDR3 in amino acids: CASSPGDRTSYSYEQYF. The CDR3 DNA reads TGTGCCAGCTCACCAGGAGATCGGACATCCTACTCCTACGAGCAGTACTTC. The V and J genes are TRBV18 and TRBJ2-7; D might be TRBD1 (5 bases). Trimming cost V 2 bases and J 0 bases, with 17 bases left between them. From germline, CDR1 is KGHSH and CDR2 LQKENI. This CDR3 region has 17 residues.

The V and J genes are TRBV9 and TRBJ1-1; D may be TRBD1 (5 bases). The V gene lost 4 bases and the J gene lost 6 bases, with 10 bases spanning the gap. CDR1 is SGDLS, CDR2 YYNGEE, per germline. This CDR3 has 12 amino acids. CDR3: CASSSGTAEAFF. As DNA, the CDR3 is TGTGCCAGCAGCTCCGGGACGGCTGAAGCTTTCTTT.

CDR3 sequence (DNA): TGTGCCAGCAGCTTAGAGGCCGTGGAGGCATCAACTAATGAAAAACTGTTTTTT. It translates to CASSLEAVEASTNEKLFF. The chain recombines TRBV11-2 with TRBJ1-4; D is ambiguous. The ends were cut back, 0 bases at V and 0 bases at J, with 14 bases in the middle. Germline V CDR1 and CDR2: SGHAT, FQNNGV. CDR3 length: 18 residues.

The chain links TRBV5-1 to TRBJ2-7; possible D gene TRBD1, 6 bases. Deletions cut 4 bases from V and 12 bases from J, with 14 bases between. This CDR3 spans 11 amino acids. Looked up from germline, CDR1 is SGHRS and CDR2 is YFSETQ. CDR3 amino acids: CASSLRDITYF. The CDR3 DNA reads as TGCGCCAGCAGCCTCCGGGACATAACGTACTTC. Together with reference TRBV5-1 and TRBJ2-7, the CDR3 gives the full variable domain: KAGVTQTPRYLIKTRGQQVTLSCSPISGHRSVSWYQQTPGQGLQFLFEYFSETQRNKGNFPGRFSGRQFSNSRSEMNVSTLELGDSALYLCASSLRDITYFGPGTRLTVT.

Comments on this clone: The identical CDR3 is also encoded by other nucleotide sequences in the sample. The rearrangement links TRBV19 to TRBJ1-5; D is uncertain. The CDR3 loop spans 14 amino acids. Deletions cut 3 bases from V and 4 bases from J, with 10 bases between. Germline V lookup: CDR1 LNHDA, CDR2 SQIVND (reference sequence). The CDR3 nucleotides read TGTGCCAGTAGTATTCGCGACGGTAATCAGCCCCAGCATTTT. Its translation: CASSIRDGNQPQHF. Supplemented by reference TRBV19 and TRBJ1-5, the full variable domain reads DGGITQSPKYLFRKEGQNVTLSCEQNLNHDAMYWYRQDPGQGLRLIYYSQIVNDFQKGDIAEGYSVSREKKESFPLTVTSAQKNPTAFYLCASSIRDGNQPQHFGDGTRLSIL.

CDR3 loop: CASSLSTSGNEQFF. The CDR3 DNA reads as TGTGCCAGCAGCTTATCGACTAGCGGCAATGAGCAGTTCTTC. The V call is TRBV7-9, the J call TRBJ2-1; 9 bases match TRBD2. The CDR3 loop spans 14 amino acids. J was trimmed by 6 bases and V by 2 bases; bases with no gene match: 2. The germline V gene has CDR1 SEHNR and CDR2 FQNEAQ (reference sequence).

The chain's CDR3 is CASSFIDRGSPEAFF. The CDR3 coding sequence is TGTGCCAGCAGCTTTATCGACAGGGGTAGTCCTGAAGCTTTCTTT. The rearrangement links TRBV7-9 to TRBJ1-1, with TRBD1 matching 8 bases. CDR1 is SEHNR and CDR2 is FQNEAQ in the germline V gene (reference sequence). The CDR3 has 15 residues. V gave up 3 bases and J gave up 6 bases; unmatched junction bases: 9.

This sequence joins TRBV14 and TRBJ2-5; the match to TRBD1 covers 8 bases. Looked up from germline, CDR1 is SGHDN and CDR2 is FVKESK. The V and J ends lost 0 bases and 0 bases, in that order; junction bases with no gene match: 9. This CDR3 has 18 residues. The CDR3 nucleotides read TGTGCCAGCAGCCAAGAGTTTGGGGACAGGCCGAACCAAGAGACCCAGTACTTC. Protein product: CASSQEFGDRPNQETQYF. The full variable domain, rest sourced from reference TRBV14 and TRBJ2-5, is EAGVTQFPSHSVIEKGQTVTLRCDPISGHDNLYWYRRVMGKEIKFLLHFVKESKQDESGMPNNRFLAERTGGTYSTLKVQPAELEDSGVYFCASSQEFGDRPNQETQYFGPGTRLLVL.

On this clone: The junction departs from the called germline gene at one end, perhaps through a read error. J is TRBJ2-7 and V is TRBV2; D remains unclear. Looked up from germline, CDR1 is SNHLY and CDR2 is FYNNEI. This CDR3 region has 17 residues. CDR3 bases: TGTGCCAGCAGTGAACGCCTAGGAGACGTTAGGGCCTACGGGCAGTACTTC. It encodes CASSERLGDVRAYGQYF.

The J gene is TRBJ2-4, the V gene TRBV28; TRBD2 agrees at 13 bases. In germline, CDR1 is MDHEN, CDR2 SYDVKM. The CDR3 totals 15 residues. V dropped 1 base and J dropped 9; count of bases not matched to a gene: 3. CDR3 protein: CASSLLLAGGSIQYF. CDR3 sequence (DNA): TGTGCCAGCAGTTTATTACTAGCGGGGGGGAGCATTCAGTACTTC.

The rearrangement joins TRBV30 to TRBJ1-1; D is ambiguous. The V end lost 6 bases, the J end lost 8 bases, and 16 bases lay between the germline ends. This CDR3 spans 12 amino acids. Germline CDR1 is GTSNPN and CDR2 is SVGIG (reference sequence). CDR3 protein: CACVSVEAEAFF. The CDR3 DNA reads TGTGCCTGCGTGAGCGTGGAGGCGGAAGCTTTCTTT.

This clone was observed a single time. This chain uses TRBV27 with TRBJ2-7; the match to TRBD1 covers 8 bases. This CDR3 has 15 residues. V lost 1 base and J lost 6; bases outside the gene matches: 8. Germline loops: CDR1 MNHEY, CDR2 SMNVEV (reference sequence). Written as DNA, the CDR3 is TGTGCCAGCAGTTTATGGCAGGGGGCGGGTGTCGAGCAGTACTTC. This gives the protein CASSLWQGAGVEQYF.

The rearrangement uses TRBV4-1 and TRBJ2-5; no firm D call. The CDR3 is 13 amino acids. V lost 0 bases to trimming and J lost 4 bases, with 6 bases between them. Germline-derived CDR1 and CDR2 are MGHRA and YSYEKL. The CDR3 DNA reads TGCGCCAGCAGCCAAGATTCGGTAGAGACCCAGTACTTC. Translation: CASSQDSVETQYF.

The chain joins TRBV9 to TRBJ2-5; 7 bases are shared with TRBD2. From germline, CDR1 is SGDLS and CDR2 YYNGEE. This CDR3 is built from 14 residues. Germline trimming cut 4 bases from V and 4 bases from J; bases unmatched to any gene: 7. CDR3 sequence reads: CASSSSGGVETQYF. CDR3 nucleotides: TGTGCCAGCAGCTCCTCTGGGGGGGTAGAGACCCAGTACTTC.

This chain joins TRBV11-2 and TRBJ2-1, with D unclear. V was trimmed by 5 bases and J by 8 bases, leaving 16 bases between them. The CDR3 totals 14 residues. CDR1 and CDR2 from the germline V gene are SGHAT and FQNNGV. CDR3 sequence (DNA): TGTGCCAGCAGCCACCGGTATGGTGGCGATGAGCAGTTCTTC. It codes for CASSHRYGGDEQFF.